Reported below is one TCR beta chain. These data originate in a study of blood T cell repertoires in COVID-19. The table came from immunoSEQ multiplex PCR; TCRdb's copy has only in-frame clones and leaves some out. The sample holds 130,000 or so clones, roughly 84% seen once. Trimming stripped 3 bases from V and 8 bases from J, with 19 bases between. CDR3 length: 16 residues. CDR1 and CDR2 from the germline V gene are KGHDR and SFDVKD. This TCR was sampled from a man in his fifties or sixties with acute or convalescent COVID-19. The material sequenced was peripheral blood. V gene TRBV24-1 combines with J gene TRBJ1-5; perhaps TRBD1 as D (6 bases). The CDR3 coding sequence is TGTGCCACCAGTGATCCTCAGACAGGAATCGGGGAGCCCCAGCATTTT. Protein sequence: CATSDPQTGIGEPQHF.